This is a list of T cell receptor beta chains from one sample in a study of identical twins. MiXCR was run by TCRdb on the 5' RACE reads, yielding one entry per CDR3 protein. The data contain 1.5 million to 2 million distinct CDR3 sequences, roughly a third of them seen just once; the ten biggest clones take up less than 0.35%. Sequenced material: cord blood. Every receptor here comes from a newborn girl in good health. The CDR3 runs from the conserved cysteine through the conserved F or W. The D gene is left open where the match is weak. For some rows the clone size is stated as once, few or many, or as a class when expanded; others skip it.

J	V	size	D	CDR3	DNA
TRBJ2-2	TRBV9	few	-	CASSPDHTGELFF	TGTGCCAGCAGCCCGGACCACACCGGGGAGCTGTTTTTT
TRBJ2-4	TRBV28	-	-	CASSPLRQGLAKNIQYF	TGTGCCAGCAGTCCTCTTAGGCAGGGGCTAGCCAAAAACATTCAGTACTTC
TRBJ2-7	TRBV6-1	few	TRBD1	CASSEFPGTGSYEQYF	TGTGCCAGCAGTGAATTTCCGGGGACAGGGTCCTACGAGCAGTACTTC
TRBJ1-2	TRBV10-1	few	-	CASSRGGGGGYTF	TGCGCCAGCTCCAGGGGTGGTGGTGGAGGCTACACCTTC
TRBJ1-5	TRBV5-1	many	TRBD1	CASSLGQGINQPQHF	TGCGCCAGCAGCTTGGGACAGGGGATCAATCAGCCCCAGCATTTT
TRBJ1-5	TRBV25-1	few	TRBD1	CASSDGEGTASNQPQHF	TGTGCCAGCAGTGATGGGGAAGGGACAGCCAGCAATCAGCCCCAGCATTTT
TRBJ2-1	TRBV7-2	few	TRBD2	CASSFSLLAGGNEQFF	TGTGCCAGCAGCTTTTCCCTACTAGCGGGAGGCAATGAGCAGTTCTTC
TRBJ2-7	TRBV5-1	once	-	CASSPGGAGGNNEQYF	TGCGCCAGCAGCCCGGGAGGGGCAGGGGGTAACAATGAGCAGTACTTC
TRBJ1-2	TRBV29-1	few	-	CSVEGGDSGYTF	TGCAGCGTTGAAGGGGGGGACTCCGGCTACACCTTC
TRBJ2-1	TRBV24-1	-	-	CATSEPLAGQDHEQFF	TGTGCCACCAGTGAACCTCTAGCGGGACAGGACCACGAGCAGTTCTTC
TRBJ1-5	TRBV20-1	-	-	CSARVPRDKYQPQHF	TGCAGTGCTAGAGTGCCGCGGGACAAATATCAGCCCCAGCATTTT
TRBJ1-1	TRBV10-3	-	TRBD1	CAISRTGAEAFF	TGTGCCATCAGCCGGACAGGGGCTGAAGCTTTCTTT
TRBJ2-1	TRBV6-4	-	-	CASSDKSWNEQFF	TGTGCCAGCAGTGACAAGTCCTGGAATGAGCAGTTCTTC
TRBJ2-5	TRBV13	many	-	CASSLRPSRETQYF	TGTGCCAGCAGCTTACGACCTAGTAGGGAGACCCAGTACTTC
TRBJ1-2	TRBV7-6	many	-	CASSFYNSGYTF	TGTGCCAGCAGCTTTTACAACTCTGGCTACACCTTC
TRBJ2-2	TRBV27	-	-	CASSSAGWDTGELFF	TGTGCCAGTAGTTCGGCAGGGTGGGACACCGGGGAGCTGTTTTTT
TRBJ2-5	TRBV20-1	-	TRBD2	CSANPGTSSGNEQYF	TGCAGTGCTAACCCTGGGACTAGCAGTGGGAATGAGCAGTACTTC
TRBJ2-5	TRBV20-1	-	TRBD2	CSAGKPGLAGEETQYF	TGCAGTGCTGGGAAACCGGGACTAGCGGGTGAAGAGACCCAGTACTTC
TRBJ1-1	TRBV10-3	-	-	CAISEPDGGTTRGTEAFF	TGTGCCATCAGTGAGCCGGACGGCGGAACCACCCGGGGCACTGAAGCTTTCTTT
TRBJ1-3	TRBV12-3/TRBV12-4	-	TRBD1	CASSYRGKRNTIYF	TGTGCCAGCAGTTACAGGGGAAAGAGAAACACCATATATTTT
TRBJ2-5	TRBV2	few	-	CASREHGETQYF	TGTGCCAGCAGGGAACACGGGGAGACCCAGTACTTC
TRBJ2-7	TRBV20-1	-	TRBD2	CSAALTSGAYEQYF	TGCAGTGCTGCCCTGACTAGCGGGGCCTACGAGCAGTACTTC
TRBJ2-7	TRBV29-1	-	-	CSVEEGGDEQYF	TGCAGCGTTGAAGAGGGGGGTGACGAGCAGTACTTC
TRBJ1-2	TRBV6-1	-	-	CASSGRDGVFHGYTF	TGTGCCAGCAGTGGCCGGGACGGGGTATTCCATGGCTACACCTTC
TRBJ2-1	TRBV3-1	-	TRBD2	CASGRGSRNEQFF	TGTGCCAGCGGGCGGGGGAGTAGGAATGAGCAGTTCTTC
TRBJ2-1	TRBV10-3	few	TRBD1	CATENRDRVNEQFF	TGTGCCACAGAGAACCGGGACAGGGTCAATGAGCAGTTCTTC
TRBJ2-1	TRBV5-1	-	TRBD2	CASSFVGGNEQFF	TGCGCCAGCAGCTTTGTCGGGGGGAATGAGCAGTTCTTC
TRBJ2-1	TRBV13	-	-	CASSLRSLYNEQFF	TGTGCCAGCAGCTTAAGAAGTCTCTACAATGAGCAGTTCTTC
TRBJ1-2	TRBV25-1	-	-	CAGSDHRRMTF	TGTGCCGGCAGTGACCACAGGAGGATGACCTTC
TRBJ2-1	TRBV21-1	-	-	CASSKGERNYNEQFF	TGTGCCAGCAGCAAAGGGGAGCGGAATTACAATGAGCAGTTCTTC
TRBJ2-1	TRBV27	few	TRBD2	CASSFGLAGEQFF	TGTGCCAGCAGTTTCGGACTAGCGGGTGAGCAGTTCTTC
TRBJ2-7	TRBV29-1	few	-	CSVGGTRAEQYF	TGCAGCGTTGGGGGTACTAGAGCCGAGCAGTACTTC
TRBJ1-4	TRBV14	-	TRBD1	CASSQRTGGTGEKLFF	TGTGCCAGCAGCCAAAGGACAGGGGGGACTGGGGAAAAACTGTTTTTT
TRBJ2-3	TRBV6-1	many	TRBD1	CASSDRTGGTDTQYF	TGTGCCAGCAGTGATAGGACAGGGGGCACAGATACGCAGTATTTT
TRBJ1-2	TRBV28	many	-	CASSLIRDGYTF	TGTGCCAGCAGTTTAATCAGGGACGGCTACACCTTC
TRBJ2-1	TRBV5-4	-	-	CASSFTTNEQFF	TGTGCCAGCAGCTTTACAACAAATGAGCAGTTCTTC
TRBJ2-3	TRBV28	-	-	CASSSPPRDTQYF	TGTGCCAGCAGTTCACCTCCTCGGGATACGCAGTATTTT
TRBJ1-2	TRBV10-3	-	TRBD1	CAISDPSRTGTNYGYTF	TGTGCCATCAGTGACCCGAGCCGGACAGGGACTAACTATGGCTACACCTTC